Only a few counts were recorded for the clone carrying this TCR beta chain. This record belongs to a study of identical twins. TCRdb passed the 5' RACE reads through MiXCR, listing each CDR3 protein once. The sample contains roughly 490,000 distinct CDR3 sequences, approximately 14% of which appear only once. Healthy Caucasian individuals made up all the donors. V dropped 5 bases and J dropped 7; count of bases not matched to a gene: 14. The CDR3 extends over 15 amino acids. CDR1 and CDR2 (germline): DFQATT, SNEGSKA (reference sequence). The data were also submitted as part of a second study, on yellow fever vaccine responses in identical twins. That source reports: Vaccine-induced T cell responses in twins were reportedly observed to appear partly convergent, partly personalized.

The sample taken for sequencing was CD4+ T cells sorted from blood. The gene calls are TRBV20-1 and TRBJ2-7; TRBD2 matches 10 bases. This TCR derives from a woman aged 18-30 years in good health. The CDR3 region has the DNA TGCAGTGCTTCACAACTAGCGGGACCCCCCCGGGAGCAGTACTTC. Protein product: CSASQLAGPPREQYF.